Shown below are 26 T cell receptor beta chains from a single sample sequenced in a study of OX40 agonist ivuxolimab in advanced cancers. Clones were sequenced by immunoSEQ multiplex PCR, and TCRdb holds only the in-frame ones, with some missing. The sample contains roughly 50,000 clones, approximately 86% of which appear only once. Sequencing was performed on CD4+ or CD8+ T cells sorted from blood, taken in a trial of the OX40 agonist ivuxolimab. These receptor sequences come from an adult with an advanced solid tumor such as melanoma, head and neck, liver or kidney cancer.

A few counts support this clone. This chain connects TRBV5-1 to TRBJ1-3, with TRBD1 as a possible D gene (6 bases). This CDR3 region has 16 residues. CDR1 and CDR2 from the germline V gene are SGHRS and YFSETQ. V lost 6 bases and J lost 9, with 25 bases in between. CDR3 nucleotide sequence: TGCGCCAGCAATAAAAGCTTAAACAGGGCCATGGGCACCATATATTTT. This translates into CASNKSLNRAMGTIYF.

This clone occurred a few times. The chain joins TRBV9 to TRBJ1-3; D is possibly TRBD1 (5 bases). V lost 3 bases, J lost 2 bases, and 9 bases lay in between. The CDR3 runs 14 residues. Looked up from germline, CDR1 is SGDLS and CDR2 is YYNGEE. CDR3 sequence: CASSATGTGNTIYF. In DNA, the CDR3 is TGTGCCAGCAGCGCCACAGGTACTGGAAACACCATATATTTT.

This sequence joins TRBV6-5 and TRBJ2-1, with D unclear. Germline CDR1 MNHEY, CDR2 SVGAGI. Trimming shortened V by 0 bases and J by 6 bases, and 9 bases separated the two germline ends. The length of the CDR3 is 14 residues. The CDR3 reads CASSYSPTANEQFF. Written as DNA, the CDR3 is TGTGCCAGCAGTTACTCCCCCACAGCCAATGAGCAGTTCTTC.

This clone was found a few times. This chain connects TRBV11-2 to TRBJ1-3; D uncertain. The CDR3 extends over 17 amino acids. V shed 0 bases and J shed 0 bases, with 12 bases lying between them. Germline loops: CDR1 SGHAT, CDR2 FQNNGV. In DNA, the CDR3 is TGTGCCAGCAGCTTAGATCACGGTAGATACTCTGGAAACACCATATATTTT. Encoded protein: CASSLDHGRYSGNTIYF.

The chain joins TRBV6-6 to TRBJ2-3, with 7 bases fitting TRBD1. The J segment lost 0 bases and the V segment lost 11 bases, leaving 8 bases of the junction unmatched. CDR1 is MNHNY and CDR2 is SVGAGI in the germline V gene (reference sequence). The CDR3 has 14 amino acids. The CDR3 DNA sequence: TGTGCCGGTGGGACAGCCCCTAGCACAGATACGCAGTATTTT. This codes for CAGGTAPSTDTQYF.

The genes are TRBV6-1 and TRBJ1-2, with D tentatively TRBD1 (5 bases). There are 13 residues in the CDR3. V was shortened by 8 bases and J by 4 bases, with 14 bases between the two germline ends. CDR1 is MNHNS and CDR2 is SASEGT in the germline V gene. This chain's CDR3 is CASRERGSYGYTF. The CDR3 DNA reads as TGTGCCAGCCGGGAAAGGGGCTCCTATGGCTACACCTTC.

This clone was observed once. The chain links TRBV5-6 to TRBJ1-4; a weak D match, TRBD1 (5 bases). V was trimmed by 4 bases and J by 6 bases, leaving 13 bases between them. This CDR3 has 14 residues. The germline gives CDR1 SGHDT, CDR2 YYEEEE. The CDR3, as DNA: TGTGCCAGCAGCACCCTGGGGGTGGATGAAAAACTGTTTTTT. Translating it yields CASSTLGVDEKLFF.

The chain joins TRBV7-2 to TRBJ1-2, with D possibly matching TRBD1 (5 bases). With 5 bases removed from V and 3 bases from J, the gap between germline ends came to 13 bases. This CDR3 comprises 14 residues. Germline V gives CDR1 SGHTA, CDR2 FQGNSA. The CDR3 reads CASSPGPGDYGYTF. For the CDR3, the DNA is TGTGCCAGCAGCCCGGGTCCGGGGGACTATGGCTACACCTTC.

With regard to this clone: Distinct nucleotide sequences in the sample also encode this CDR3. This rearrangement joins TRBV18 to TRBJ2-5, with D unclear. The CDR3 has 11 residues. Trimming shortened V by 3 bases and J by 2 bases, and 1 base separated the two germline ends. The germline gives CDR1 KGHSH, CDR2 LQKENI. Written as DNA, the CDR3 is TGTGCCAGCTCACCTCAAGAGACCCAGTACTTC. Protein: CASSPQETQYF.

The chain has TRBV5-4 and TRBJ1-2; unclear D gene. The V gene lost 0 bases and the J gene lost 6 bases, with 9 bases spanning the gap. Germline V gives CDR1 SGHNT, CDR2 YYREEE (reference sequence). The CDR3 runs 13 residues. The CDR3 coding sequence is TGTGCCAGCAGCTTGGCGGGGTTAGATGGCTACACCTTC. Protein sequence: CASSLAGLDGYTF.

The chain employs TRBV21-1 and TRBJ2-3; the D call TRBD2 from the table was never checked on the DNA. TRBV21-1 is a documented pseudogene. The CDR3 spans 15 residues. For the CDR3, the DNA is TGTGCCAGCAGCAACAGCCCGGGAAGAAGGGATACGCAGTATTTT. Encoded protein: CASSNSPGRRDTQYF.

The chain combines TRBV7-2 with TRBJ1-1; possible D gene TRBD1, 6 bases. The CDR3 totals 14 residues. V was cut by 1 base and J by 8 bases, with 14 bases left in between. Germline-derived CDR1 and CDR2 are SGHTA and FQGNSA. The CDR3: CASSLGGGSREAFF. The CDR3 DNA reads TGTGCCAGCAGCTTAGGGGGGGGCAGTAGGGAAGCTTTCTTT. Supplemented by reference TRBV7-2 and TRBJ1-1, the full variable domain reads GAGVSQSPSNKVTEKGKDVELRCDPISGHTALYWYRQSLGQGLEFLIYFQGNSAPDKSGLPSDRFSAERTGGSVSTLTIQRTQQEDSAVYLCASSLGGGSREAFFGQGTRLTVV.

The chain combines TRBV2 with TRBJ1-4; D remains unclear. Per the germline V gene, CDR1 is SNHLY and CDR2 is FYNNEI. The V end was cut by 8 bases, the J end by 7 bases, with 14 bases between. CDR3 length equals 13 residues. Here the CDR3 DNA reads TGTGCCAGCGGGAAGGGCGTATCTGAAAAACTGTTTTTT. Translation: CASGKGVSEKLFF. Full variable domain (missing parts from reference TRBV2 and TRBJ1-4): EPEVTQTPSHQVTQMGQEVILRCVPISNHLYFYWYRQILGQKVEFLVSFYNNEISEKSEIFDDQFSVERPDGSNFTLKIRSTKLEDSAMYFCASGKGVSEKLFFGSGTQLSVL.

The chain links TRBV7-3 to TRBJ2-1; 9 bases line up with TRBD2. This CDR3 is built from 14 residues. The V gene end was trimmed by 7 bases and the J gene end by 7 bases; junction bases not matched to a gene: 8. Germline V gene data show CDR1 as SGHTA and CDR2 as FQGTGA. The CDR3 sequence is CASTLGLAYNEQFF. The CDR3 DNA is TGTGCCAGCACCCTCGGACTAGCGTATAATGAGCAGTTCTTC.

The chain employs TRBV5-1 and TRBJ1-1; D gene unclear. Trimming took off 4 bases at V and 3 bases at J, with 10 bases between the two ends. Germline loops: CDR1 SGHRS, CDR2 YFSETQ. This CDR3 is built from 13 residues. The CDR3 sequence: CASSPGWDTEAFF. As DNA, the CDR3 is TGCGCCAGCAGCCCTGGGTGGGACACTGAAGCTTTCTTT.

This chain links TRBV29-1 with TRBJ1-1, with 12 bases lining up with TRBD1. The CDR3 runs 14 residues. The V gene end was trimmed by 3 bases and the J gene end by 3 bases; junction bases not matched to a gene: 2. Per the germline V gene, CDR1 is SQVTM and CDR2 is ANQGSEA. DNA for the CDR3: TGCAGCGTTGAGGGGGACAGGGGGCACACTGAAGCTTTCTTT. Translating it yields CSVEGDRGHTEAFF.

This chain joins TRBV7-9 and TRBJ2-1, with 11 bases lining up with TRBD2. The CDR3 covers 16 residues. Germline V lookup: CDR1 SEHNR, CDR2 FQNEAQ (reference sequence). The V gene end was trimmed by 6 bases and the J gene end by 9 bases; junction bases not matched to a gene: 13. The chain's CDR3 is CASSSNLIGTSGEQFF. The DNA for the CDR3 is TGTGCCAGCAGTTCTAATTTAATCGGGACTAGCGGTGAGCAGTTCTTC.

This chain joins TRBV18 and TRBJ2-2; D gene ambiguous. The germline V and J ends were trimmed by 3 bases and 0 bases, with 8 bases remaining between them. The CDR3 is 15 amino acids. Germline V CDR1 and CDR2: KGHSH, LQKENI. The DNA for the CDR3 is TGTGCCAGCTCACCGCAGATCGCGAACACCGGGGAGCTGTTTTTT. It is translated as CASSPQIANTGELFF.

This chain joins TRBV13 and TRBJ2-3, with 10 bases that match TRBD2. The J segment lost 3 bases and the V segment lost 5 bases, leaving 14 bases of the junction unmatched. CDR3 size: 18 residues. CDR1 is PRHDT, CDR2 FYEKMQ, per germline (reference sequence). This chain's CDR3 is CASSLSASSGRWTDTQYF. Here the CDR3 DNA reads TGTGCCAGCAGCCTCTCAGCGAGTAGCGGGAGGTGGACAGATACGCAGTATTTT.

This sequence joins TRBV7-9 and TRBJ1-5; 7 positions match TRBD1. Trimming at V came to 3 bases and at J to 7 bases, leaving 6 bases not matched to a gene. The CDR3 contains 14 residues. Germline V gives CDR1 SEHNR, CDR2 FQNEAQ (reference sequence). The CDR3 DNA reads as TGTGCCAGCAGCTTGACAGGGACTAACCAGCCCCAGCATTTT. This gives the protein CASSLTGTNQPQHF.

The chain uses TRBV19 and TRBJ1-3; TRBD1 might be the D (5 bases). The CDR3 has 16 residues. V dropped 5 bases and J dropped 0 bases, with 14 bases sitting between them. Germline-derived CDR1 and CDR2 are LNHDA and SQIVND (reference sequence). CDR3 sequence (DNA): TGTGCCAGTAGTCCGCGAGGGGACTCCTCTGGAAACACCATATATTTT. This sequence encodes CASSPRGDSSGNTIYF.

The rearrangement uses TRBV19 and TRBJ2-3; 14 bases match TRBD2. Trimming removed 4 bases from V and 3 bases from J; junction bases left unmatched: 9. Germline values: CDR1 LNHDA, CDR2 SQIVND (reference sequence). This CDR3 has 18 amino acids. CDR3 residues: CASSRWTSGGRKTDTQYF. DNA of the CDR3: TGTGCCAGTAGTAGATGGACTAGCGGGGGGAGGAAGACAGATACGCAGTATTTT.

V gene TRBV4-2 combines with J gene TRBJ2-6; D not certain. Trimming took off 0 bases at V and 2 bases at J, with 8 bases between the two ends. The CDR3 has 16 amino acids. Germline loops: CDR1 LGHNA, CDR2 YNFKEQ. The CDR3 is CASSQDVLAGANVLTF. The CDR3 region has the DNA TGTGCCAGCAGCCAAGATGTTCTGGCTGGGGCCAACGTCCTGACTTTC.

J is TRBJ2-3 and V is TRBV7-9; TRBD1 is a possible D gene (5 bases). The V end lost 3 bases, the J end lost 9 bases, and 13 bases lay between the germline ends. The CDR3 has 13 residues. Germline-derived CDR1 and CDR2 are SEHNR and FQNEAQ (reference sequence). The CDR3 coding sequence is TGTGCCAGCAGCTTTGTAACTGCAGGGACGCAGTATTTT. Amino acid sequence: CASSFVTAGTQYF.

V and J are TRBV6-6 and TRBJ1-3, with 7 bases that match TRBD1. Germline loops: CDR1 MNHNY, CDR2 SVGAGI (reference sequence). The CDR3 is 13 amino acids. V dropped 6 bases and J dropped 4; count of bases not matched to a gene: 3. The CDR3 sequence: CASRPGGGNTIYF. CDR3 nucleotide sequence: TGTGCCAGCAGGCCAGGGGGGGGAAACACCATATATTTT.

The V gene is TRBV6-6, the J gene TRBJ2-1; no clear D. With 5 bases removed from V and 13 bases from J, the gap between germline ends came to 12 bases. CDR3 length: 11 amino acids. Germline V gene lookup returns CDR1 MNHNY and CDR2 SVGAGI (reference sequence). Here the CDR3 reads CASSHLVGQFF. The CDR3 region has the DNA TGTGCCAGCAGTCACCTAGTGGGACAGTTCTTC.